The 23 T cell receptor beta chains below come from one sample, sequenced in a study of blood T cells in healthy people across ages. Combining a sample-barcoded 5' primer with a J-beta primer mix, a second PCR ran for 7 to 11 cycles. TCRdb re-called the 5' RACE reads with MiXCR, one entry per CDR3 protein. The data show 1.5 million to 2 million distinct CDR3 sequences, roughly a third seen once. Sequenced material: blood. These TCRs come from a woman in her 30s in good health.

A note on this clonotype: A much larger clone sits a single nucleotide away, making a read error possible. CDR3 DNA: TGTGCCATCAGTGAGTCGCCCCAGGGGGCGCGGGAGCAGTGCTTC. Amino acids: CAISESPQGAREQCF. The chain employs TRBV10-3 and TRBJ2-7, with D perhaps matching TRBD1 (8 bases). The V gene's germline CDR1 is ENHRY and CDR2 SYGVKD. The CDR3 totals 15 residues.

The V call is TRBV29-1, the J call TRBJ1-1; D remains unclear. The V end lost 2 bases, the J end lost 5 bases, and 18 bases lay between the germline ends. CDR1 and CDR2 (germline): SQVTM, ANQGSEA. The CDR3 loop spans 15 amino acids. This chain's CDR3 is CSVESRTVGETEAFF. The CDR3, as DNA: TGCAGCGTTGAATCCCGGACGGTCGGAGAAACTGAAGCTTTCTTT.

This clonotype has a handful of counts. This CDR3 is CASSHMGFGETQYF. In nucleotides, the CDR3 is TGTGCCAGCAGCCATATGGGGTTTGGGGAGACCCAGTACTTC. The gene calls are TRBV13 and TRBJ2-5; D gene ambiguous. Germline V gives CDR1 PRHDT, CDR2 FYEKMQ (reference sequence). Trimming left V 5 bases short and J 5 bases short, with 15 bases between. This CDR3 contains 14 residues.

V gene TRBV2 combines with J gene TRBJ1-5; 7 bases align to TRBD1. This CDR3 contains 15 residues. CDR1 and CDR2 (germline): SNHLY, FYNNEI. V lost 6 bases to trimming and J lost 5 bases; unmatched junction nucleotides: 10. The CDR3 DNA is TGTGCCAGCAGCACAGGGAACAGGGGCCATCAGCCCCAGCATTTT. Residues: CASSTGNRGHQPQHF.

CDR3: CSARDRRANQPQHF. CDR3 in DNA: TGCAGTGCTAGAGATAGAAGAGCGAATCAGCCCCAGCATTTT. The chain recombines TRBV20-1 with TRBJ1-5, with D uncertain. V lost 0 bases and J 4 bases, leaving 10 bases between the germline ends. Germline values: CDR1 DFQATT, CDR2 SNEGSKA (reference sequence). This CDR3 has 14 residues.

This clonotype was seen only once. V and J are TRBV16 and TRBJ1-2; D not certain. Trimming pared 2 bases from V and 2 bases from J, leaving 18 bases between. CDR1 KGHSY and CDR2 FQNENV come from the germline V gene. CDR3 size: 17 residues. CDR3 residues: CASSQIPRTQPNYGYTF. The CDR3, as DNA: TGTGCCAGCAGCCAAATCCCCCGGACGCAGCCAAACTATGGCTACACCTTC. Full variable domain (rest looked up from reference TRBV16 and TRBJ1-2): GEEVAQTPKHLVRGEGQKAKLYCAPIKGHSYVFWYQQVLKNEFKFLISFQNENVFDETGMPKERFSAKCLPNSPCSLEIQATKLEDSAVYFCASSQIPRTQPNYGYTFGSGTRLTVV.

This chain uses TRBV3-1 with TRBJ1-2; no clear D gene. Per germline, CDR1 LGHDT and CDR2 YNNKEL (reference sequence). The CDR3 is 13 amino acids. The germline V and J ends were trimmed by 0 bases and 7 bases, with 9 bases remaining between them. The CDR3 DNA follows: TGTGCCAGCAGCCAAGATCAGATTGGTGGCTACACCTTC. This sequence encodes CASSQDQIGGYTF.

This clonotype turned up a few times. The chain carries TRBV27 and TRBJ1-2; D perhaps matches TRBD1 (6 bases). In germline, CDR1 is MNHEY, CDR2 SMNVEV (reference sequence). V was shortened by 5 bases and J by 6 bases, with 16 bases between the two germline ends. CDR3 length: 14 amino acids. In DNA form, the CDR3 reads TGTGCCAGCAGTACCCGGGCAGGGGAGGATGGCTACACCTTC. It is translated as CASSTRAGEDGYTF.

This chain connects TRBV9 to TRBJ2-1; maybe TRBD2 (5 bases). V was trimmed by 0 bases and J by 9 bases, leaving 7 bases between them. Germline V gene data show CDR1 as SGDLS and CDR2 as YYNGEE. The CDR3 is 12 amino acids. CDR3 sequence reads: CASSVGGLEQFF. CDR3 in DNA: TGTGCCAGCAGCGTAGGAGGGCTTGAGCAGTTCTTC.

This clonotype was seen ten or more times. The chain is built from TRBV5-1 and TRBJ2-1, with 8 nucleotides matching TRBD2. This CDR3 comprises 14 residues. J gave up 6 bases and V 2 bases, and 4 bases lay outside the gene matches. The germline V gene encodes CDR1 SGHRS and CDR2 YFSETQ. CDR3 DNA: TGCGCCAGCAGCTTCGGACTAGCAATCAATGAGCAGTTCTTC. This gives the protein CASSFGLAINEQFF. The full variable domain, with the rest looked up from reference TRBV5-1 and TRBJ2-1, is KAGVTQTPRYLIKTRGQQVTLSCSPISGHRSVSWYQQTPGQGLQFLFEYFSETQRNKGNFPGRFSGRQFSNSRSEMNVSTLELGDSALYLCASSFGLAINEQFFGPGTRLTVL.

This sequence joins TRBV12-3 or TRBV12-4 and TRBJ1-1, with a possible D match to TRBD1 (6 bases). Trimming removed 8 bases at V and 0 bases at J, with 13 bases between. This CDR3 is built from 14 residues. CDR3 nucleotides: TGTGCCAGCCGGCAACGGGGGCTGAACACTGAAGCTTTCTTT. The encoded protein is CASRQRGLNTEAFF.

This clonotype occurred many times. This chain connects TRBV27 to TRBJ1-2, with TRBD1 as a possible D gene (5 bases). Trimming removed 0 bases from V and 2 bases from J, with 7 bases in between. The CDR3 length is 14 residues. The germline CDR1 and CDR2 sequences are MNHEY and SMNVEV (reference sequence). The DNA of the CDR3 is TGTGCCAGCAGTTTATCTCCAGGGAACTATGGCTACACCTTC. Its protein product is CASSLSPGNYGYTF.

The chain employs TRBV4-1 and TRBJ2-1; D is ambiguous. The CDR3 sequence is 16 residues long. The V gene's germline CDR1 is MGHRA and CDR2 YSYEKL. The V end lost 4 bases, the J end lost 0 bases, and 13 bases lay between the germline ends. DNA for the CDR3: TGCGCCAGCAGCCCAAAAACCCAGAGCTCCTACAATGAGCAGTTCTTC. Its protein product is CASSPKTQSSYNEQFF.

The gene calls are TRBV6-1 and TRBJ2-3; TRBD2 matches 15 bases. The CDR3 totals 17 residues. The V gene's germline CDR1 is MNHNS and CDR2 SASEGT. V shed 7 bases and J 2 bases; nucleotides not matched to a gene: 7. The CDR3 DNA reads as TGTGCCAGCATGAGCGGGACTAGCGGGGGGTACACAGATACGCAGTATTTT. Amino acids: CASMSGTSGGYTDTQYF.

The J gene is TRBJ2-3, the V gene TRBV6-1, with TRBD2 identical over 10 bases. The V gene's germline CDR1 is MNHNS and CDR2 SASEGT. The ends lost 5 bases at V and 6 bases at J; junction bases unmatched: 11. This CDR3 region has 16 residues. The CDR3 sequence is CASSPRLSGGRDTQYF. CDR3 DNA sequence: TGTGCCAGCAGTCCAAGACTTAGCGGGGGGCGGGATACGCAGTATTTT.

The chain carries TRBV20-1 and TRBJ2-7, with D possibly matching TRBD1 (5 bases). Trimming cost V 0 bases and J 0 bases, with 12 bases left between them. There are 15 residues in the CDR3. Germline V gene lookup returns CDR1 DFQATT and CDR2 SNEGSKA (reference sequence). CDR3 protein: CSARDRGQSSYEQYF. The CDR3 DNA sequence: TGCAGTGCTAGAGATAGGGGCCAAAGCTCCTACGAGCAGTACTTC.

This clonotype was counted between two and nine times. This chain uses TRBV9 with TRBJ2-1, with D hard to call. The ends were cut back, 4 bases at V and 8 bases at J, with 7 bases in the middle. The germline gives CDR1 SGDLS, CDR2 YYNGEE. The CDR3 consists of 11 residues. CDR3 sequence reads: CASSPLDEQFF. In DNA form, the CDR3 reads TGTGCCAGCAGCCCCCTCGATGAGCAGTTCTTC.

J is TRBJ2-1 and V is TRBV14; the match to TRBD1 covers 9 bases. The J segment lost 8 bases and the V segment lost 1 base, leaving 12 bases of the junction unmatched. This CDR3 has 17 amino acids. CDR1 and CDR2 from the germline V gene are SGHDN and FVKESK. The CDR3 is CASSQAQGQGIADEQFF. DNA of the CDR3: TGTGCCAGCAGCCAAGCCCAAGGACAGGGGATAGCGGATGAGCAGTTCTTC.

This clonotype appeared a few times. The chain joins TRBV21-1 to TRBJ2-1. TRBV21-1 is a recognized pseudogene. The CDR3 has 14 residues. For the CDR3, the DNA is TGTGCCAGCAGCAACCCCAATTTAGACAATGAGCAGTTCTTC. Its protein is CASSNPNLDNEQFF.

The rearrangement joins TRBV28 to TRBJ2-7, with 12 bases identical to TRBD2. From germline, CDR1 is MDHEN and CDR2 SYDVKM. The CDR3 is made up of 14 amino acids. J lost 6 bases, V lost 6 bases, and 6 bases had no gene match. The CDR3 DNA is TGTGCCAGCAGCTACCTAGCGGGAGGGGGCGAGCAGTACTTC. Its protein product is CASSYLAGGGEQYF.

J is TRBJ2-7 and V is TRBV20-1; 8 nucleotides match TRBD2. Trimming at V came to 6 bases and at J to 3 bases, leaving 7 bases not matched to a gene. The CDR3 consists of 13 residues. In germline, CDR1 is DFQATT, CDR2 SNEGSKA (reference sequence). The DNA for the CDR3 is TGCAGTGCCAAGCGGGGGCAGGACTACGAGCAGTACTTC. Translation gives CSAKRGQDYEQYF.

This clonotype was seen only a few times. V is TRBV6-2 or TRBV6-3 and J is TRBJ2-7; perhaps TRBD2 as D (6 bases). Germline CDR1 reads MNHEY; CDR2 reads SVGEGT. Between the trimmed V and J ends, which lost 6 bases and 2 bases, there was a span of 17 bases. The CDR3 is 15 residues long. CDR3 protein: CASSRPGTSTYEQYF. DNA of the CDR3: TGTGCCAGCAGCCGCCCCGGGACTTCAACCTACGAGCAGTACTTC.

As for this clonotype: An end of the junction does not agree with germline; a read error may underlie this. This chain joins TRBV28 and TRBJ2-7; no clear D. The CDR3 contains 10 residues. Germline V gene data show CDR1 as MDHEN and CDR2 as SYDVKM. Here the CDR3 DNA reads TGTGCCAGCAGTTCCGCCGAGCACTACTTC. Protein: CASSSAEHYF.